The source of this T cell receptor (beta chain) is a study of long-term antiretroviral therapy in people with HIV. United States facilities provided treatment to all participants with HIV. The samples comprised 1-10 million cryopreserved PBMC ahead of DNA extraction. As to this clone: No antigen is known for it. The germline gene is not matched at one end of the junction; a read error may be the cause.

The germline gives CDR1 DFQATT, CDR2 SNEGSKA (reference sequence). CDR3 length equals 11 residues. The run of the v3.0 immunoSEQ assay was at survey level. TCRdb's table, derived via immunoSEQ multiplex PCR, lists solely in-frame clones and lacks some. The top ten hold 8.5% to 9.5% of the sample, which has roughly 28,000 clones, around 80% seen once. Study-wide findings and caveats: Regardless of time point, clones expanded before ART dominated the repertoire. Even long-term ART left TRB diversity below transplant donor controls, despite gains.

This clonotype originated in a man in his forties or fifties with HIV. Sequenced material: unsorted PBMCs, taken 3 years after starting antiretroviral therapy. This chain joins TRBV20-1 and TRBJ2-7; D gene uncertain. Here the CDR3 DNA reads TGCAGTGCCGCGGACCATCCAGAGTTTCCTTTC. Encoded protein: CSAADHPEFPF.